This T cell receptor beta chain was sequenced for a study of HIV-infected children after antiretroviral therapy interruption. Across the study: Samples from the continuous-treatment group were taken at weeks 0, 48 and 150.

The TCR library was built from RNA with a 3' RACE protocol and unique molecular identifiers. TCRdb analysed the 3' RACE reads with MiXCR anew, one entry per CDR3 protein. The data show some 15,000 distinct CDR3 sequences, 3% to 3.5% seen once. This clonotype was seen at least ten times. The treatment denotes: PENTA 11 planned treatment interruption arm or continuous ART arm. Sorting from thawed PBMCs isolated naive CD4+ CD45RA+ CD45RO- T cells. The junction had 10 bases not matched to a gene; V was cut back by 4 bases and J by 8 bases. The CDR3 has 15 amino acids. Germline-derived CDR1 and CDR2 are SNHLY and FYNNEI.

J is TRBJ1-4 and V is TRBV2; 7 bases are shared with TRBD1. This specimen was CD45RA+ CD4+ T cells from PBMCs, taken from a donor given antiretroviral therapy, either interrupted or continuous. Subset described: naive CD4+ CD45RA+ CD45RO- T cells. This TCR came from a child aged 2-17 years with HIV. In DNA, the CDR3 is TGTGCCAGCAGTGGACCCCGGGACAGTAGAGAAAAACTGTTTTTT. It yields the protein CASSGPRDSREKLFF.